The clone carrying this TCR beta chain has a handful of counts. Its antigen is currently unknown. The record originates from a study of T cell repertoires in cytomegalovirus infection. A single record per CDR3 protein comes from TCRdb applying MiXCR to the reads. Among about 340,000 distinct CDR3 sequences listed, about 29% were seen once. Study-level points and caveats: Cumulative frequency of public TCR beta families picked out carriers of CMV plus the relevant HLA.

CDR3 length: 21 amino acids. After removal of 4 bases from V and 0 bases from J, the junction contained 19 bases not matched to a gene. Germline CDR1 is LNHDA and CDR2 is SQIVND (reference sequence). This clonotype was sampled from a human donor in good health (CMV status not recorded). Some clones in this sample may be carry-over from other donors' samples. The chain uses TRBV19 and TRBJ2-1; TRBD1 aligns across 9 bases. This sample comprised cultured PBMCs, obtained from culture after CMV antigen stimulation. The CDR3 spells CASSTPSVGQGYLGSYNEQFF. CDR3 nucleotides: TGTGCCAGTAGTACCCCTTCCGTCGGACAGGGGTATTTGGGCTCCTACAATGAGCAGTTCTTC.